This entry lists 7 T cell receptor beta chains sequenced from one sample in a study of human T cells and chemical hapten exposure (dated by TCRdb to about 2021). Per the publication, the time point label means: pre-sensitization, week 0. Reading the label with the study, this specimen's treatment or condition is: therapeutic diphenylcyclopropenone sensitization with weekly scalp DPC. Library preparation was by RACE. The sequencing machine was a NextSeq 500. Using fastp trimming at Q25 and MiXCR clonotype assembly, TCRdb reanalyzed the public sequencing data and kept in-frame beta chains. Every CDR3 protein is listed once, alongside the most common genes and DNA of its rows. The sample table lists fewer than 300,000 distinct CDR3 sequences, about 9% of them with a count of one. Roughly 2.5% of the sample rests with the top ten. The starting material was whole blood, obtained in connection with sensitization to the hapten diphenylcyclopropenone (DPC). These receptors came from a woman in her thirties or forties with alopecia areata. Some clones in this sample may be carry-over from other donors' samples.

V usage is TRBV6-1 and J usage is TRBJ1-5; D is uncertain. Trimming took off 7 bases at V and 3 bases at J, with 13 bases between the two ends. The V gene's germline CDR1 is MNHNS and CDR2 SASEGT. CDR3 size: 14 residues. CDR3 nucleotide sequence: TGTGCCAGCACTTTGGACGGCAACAATCAGCCCCAGCATTTT. This sequence encodes CASTLDGNNQPQHF.

V and J are TRBV5-1 and TRBJ1-4; TRBD1 might be the D (6 bases). CDR3 length: 14 residues. The V and J ends lost 0 bases and 8 bases respectively, with 11 bases between them. Per the germline V gene, CDR1 is SGHRS and CDR2 is YFSETQ. The CDR3 DNA reads as TGCGCCAGCAGCTTGGAACAGGGAGGGGAAAAACTGTTTTTT. It codes for CASSLEQGGEKLFF.

Notes on this clonotype: A read error may explain this, as a much larger clone is one base away. The V gene is TRBV7-2, the J gene TRBJ2-5; tentative D call: TRBD2 (6 bases). Trimming stripped 6 bases from V and 7 bases from J, with 15 bases between. Per germline, CDR1 SGHTA and CDR2 FQGNSA. The CDR3 is 13 residues long. CDR3 sequence (DNA): TGTGCCAGCAGTATTGGGGACTCCACGACCCAGTACTTC. Amino acid sequence: CASSIGDSTTQYF.

The chain carries TRBV27 and TRBJ2-7, with 11 bases lining up with TRBD2. CDR3 length: 16 residues. Germline-derived CDR1 and CDR2 are MNHEY and SMNVEV (reference sequence). V lost 0 bases and J lost 5; bases outside the gene matches: 6. For the CDR3, the DNA is TGTGCCAGCAGTTTATCCCCGCTAGCGGGAGGCAACGAGCAGTACTTC. This translates into CASSLSPLAGGNEQYF.

This clonotype has ten or more counts. The CDR3 bases are TGTGCCAGCAGTTTTGGGACCTCCCAGTACTTC. This encodes CASSFGTSQYF. The chain links TRBV12-3 or TRBV12-4 to TRBJ2-5; possibly TRBD1 or TRBD2 for D (5 bases each). The V gene lost 3 bases and the J gene lost 9 bases, with 8 bases spanning the gap. The CDR3 has 11 amino acids.

This clonotype was picked up many times. The chain joins TRBV9 to TRBJ1-5, with a weak D call TRBD1 (6 bases). The length of the CDR3 is 13 residues. Germline V lookup: CDR1 SGDLS, CDR2 YYNGEE. Trimming pared 2 bases from V and 9 bases from J, leaving 12 bases between. DNA for the CDR3: TGTGCCAGCAGCGTTGCAGGGGAGGGGCCCCAGCATTTT. This gives the protein CASSVAGEGPQHF.

This clonotype was counted between two and nine times. This rearrangement joins TRBV6-2 or TRBV6-3 to TRBJ2-5, with TRBD2 matching 9 bases. The CDR3 extends over 18 amino acids. V dropped 6 bases and J dropped 3; count of bases not matched to a gene: 17. Looked up from germline, CDR1 is MNHEY and CDR2 is SVGEGT. The CDR3 coding sequence is TGTGCCAGCAGCCTGCCCAGCTGGACTAGCGCGAATAAAGAGACCCAGTACTTC. It is translated as CASSLPSWTSANKETQYF.